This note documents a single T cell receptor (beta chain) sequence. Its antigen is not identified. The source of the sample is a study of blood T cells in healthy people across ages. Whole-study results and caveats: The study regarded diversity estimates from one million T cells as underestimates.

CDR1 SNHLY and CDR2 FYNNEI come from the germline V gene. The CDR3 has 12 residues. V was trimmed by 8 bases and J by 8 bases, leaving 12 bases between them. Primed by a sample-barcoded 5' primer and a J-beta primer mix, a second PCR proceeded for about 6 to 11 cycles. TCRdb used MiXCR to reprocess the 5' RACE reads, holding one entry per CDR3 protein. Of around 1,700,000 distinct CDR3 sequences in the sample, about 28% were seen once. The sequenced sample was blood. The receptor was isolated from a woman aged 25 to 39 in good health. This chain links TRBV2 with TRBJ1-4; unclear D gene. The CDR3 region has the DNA TGTGCCAGCCGGGAGGTTCGGGAAAAACTGTTTTTT. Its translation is CASREVREKLFF.